Given below is one T cell receptor (beta chain) in context. The target antigen is unknown. Having ophthalmopathy, the donors showed moderate-to-severe activity, CAS ≥3 and NOSPECS ≥4, with disease lasting under 3 months. Pregnant or lactating patients and those with other autoimmune diseases or uncontrolled infections were excluded. The trim removed 3 bases at V and 2 bases at J, leaving 5 bases unmatched. Germline lookup yields CDR1 KGHDR and CDR2 SFDVKD. The CDR3 is made up of 15 amino acids. This specimen belongs to a study of Graves' ophthalmopathy and Graves' hyperthyroidism. Study-wide background: At the time of initial diagnosis and before any treatment, peripheral blood was collected.

Study findings and constraints: Most thyroid clonotypes with frequency above 0.001 were detected in blood too.

Amplifying from RNA transcripts, the study obtained TCR beta CDR3 regions. A first-round RT-PCR used HTBI primers, followed by a second-round multiplex PCR. TCRdb called the multiplex PCR reads again in MiXCR, with one record for every CDR3 protein. The sample lists about 640,000 distinct CDR3 sequences, over 40% occurring once. The TCR originated in an adult man with Graves' ophthalmopathy. The chain uses TRBV24-1 and TRBJ2-5, with 7 nucleotides matching TRBD1. The sample consisted of peripheral blood. CDR3 protein: CATSDTQGLQETQYF. The CDR3 DNA is TGTGCCACCAGTGATACACAGGGGTTACAAGAGACCCAGTACTTC.